This T cell receptor (beta chain) was documented in a study of cytomegalovirus exposure and HLA in healthy donors. Study overall: Previous work identified 95 million to 140 million unique TCR beta sequences from around 170 million T cells.

Primers included in the PCR were 60 Vbeta and 13 Jbeta primers. This table comes from immunoSEQ multiplex PCR, and its TCRdb copy is limited to in-frame clones, with some not included. The data hold about 160,000 clones, with more than 75% observed a single time. V lost 4 bases to trimming and J lost 5 bases; unmatched junction nucleotides: 5. The CDR3 is 13 residues long. Germline lookup yields CDR1 SGHDT and CDR2 YYEEEE. The clonotype comes from a human donor in good health. This rearrangement joins TRBV5-6 to TRBJ2-5; TRBD1 aligns across 7 bases. The specimen sequenced was PBMCs. In DNA form, the CDR3 reads TGTGCCAGCAGCGTTGGGACAGACGAGACCCAGTACTTC. Translation gives CASSVGTDETQYF.